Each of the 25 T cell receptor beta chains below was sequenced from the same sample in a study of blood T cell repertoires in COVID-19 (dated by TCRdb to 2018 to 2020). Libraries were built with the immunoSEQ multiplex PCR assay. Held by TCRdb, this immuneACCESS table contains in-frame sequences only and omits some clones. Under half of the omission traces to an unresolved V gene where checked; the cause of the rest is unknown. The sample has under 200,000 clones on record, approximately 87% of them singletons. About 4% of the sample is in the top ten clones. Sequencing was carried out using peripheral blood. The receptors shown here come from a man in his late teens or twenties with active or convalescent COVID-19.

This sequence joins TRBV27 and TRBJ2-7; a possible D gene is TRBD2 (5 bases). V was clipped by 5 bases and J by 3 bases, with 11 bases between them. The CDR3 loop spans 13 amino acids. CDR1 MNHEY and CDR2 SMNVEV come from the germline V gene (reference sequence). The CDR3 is CASSRTAIYEQYF. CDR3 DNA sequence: TGTGCCAGCAGTAGGACTGCAATCTACGAGCAGTACTTC.

CDR3 protein: CASAPAWTANYEQYF. The DNA of the CDR3 is TGTGCCAGCGCGCCCGCATGGACAGCCAACTACGAGCAGTACTTC. The rearrangement joins TRBV27 to TRBJ2-7; D may be TRBD1 (6 bases). V was clipped by 8 bases and J by 3 bases, with 20 bases between them. The CDR3 is 15 residues long. Germline V gives CDR1 MNHEY, CDR2 SMNVEV (reference sequence).

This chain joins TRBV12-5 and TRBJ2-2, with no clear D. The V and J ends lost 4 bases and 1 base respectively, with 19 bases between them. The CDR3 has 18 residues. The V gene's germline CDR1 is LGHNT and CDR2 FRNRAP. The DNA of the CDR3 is TGTGCTAGTGGTTCCATCATTACCCCGGCAGGGAACACCGGGGAGCTGTTTTTT. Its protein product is CASGSIITPAGNTGELFF.

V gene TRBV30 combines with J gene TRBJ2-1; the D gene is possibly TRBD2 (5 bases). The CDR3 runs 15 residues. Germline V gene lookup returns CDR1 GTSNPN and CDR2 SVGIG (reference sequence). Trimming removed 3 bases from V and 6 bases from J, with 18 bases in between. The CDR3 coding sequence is TGTGCCTGGAGCGCCATGAAATCTAGCCCCAATGAGCAGTTCTTC. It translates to CAWSAMKSSPNEQFF.

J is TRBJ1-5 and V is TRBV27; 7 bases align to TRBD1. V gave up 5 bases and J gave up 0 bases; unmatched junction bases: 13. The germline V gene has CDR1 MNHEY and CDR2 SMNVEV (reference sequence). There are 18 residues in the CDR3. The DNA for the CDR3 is TGTGCCAGCAGTCTCTCAAGGGACAGCCTTTATAGCAATCAGCCCCAGCATTTT. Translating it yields CASSLSRDSLYSNQPQHF.

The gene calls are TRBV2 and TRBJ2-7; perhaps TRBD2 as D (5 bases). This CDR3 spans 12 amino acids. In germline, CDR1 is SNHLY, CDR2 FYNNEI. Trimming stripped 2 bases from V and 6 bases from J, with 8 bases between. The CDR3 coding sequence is TGTGCCAGCAGTGAAAGTCGGGGCGAGCAGTACTTC. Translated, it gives CASSESRGEQYF.

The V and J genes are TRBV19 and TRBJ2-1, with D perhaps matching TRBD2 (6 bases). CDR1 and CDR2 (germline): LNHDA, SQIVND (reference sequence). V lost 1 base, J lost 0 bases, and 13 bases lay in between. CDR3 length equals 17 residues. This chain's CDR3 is CASSIGEAGASYNEQFF. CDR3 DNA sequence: TGTGCCAGTAGTATAGGGGAGGCGGGCGCCTCCTACAATGAGCAGTTCTTC.

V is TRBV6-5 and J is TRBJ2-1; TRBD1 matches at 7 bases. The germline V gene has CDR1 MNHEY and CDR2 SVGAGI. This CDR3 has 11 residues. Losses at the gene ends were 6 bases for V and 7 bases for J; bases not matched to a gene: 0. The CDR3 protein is CASRQGNEQFF. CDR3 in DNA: TGTGCCAGCAGACAGGGGAATGAGCAGTTCTTC.

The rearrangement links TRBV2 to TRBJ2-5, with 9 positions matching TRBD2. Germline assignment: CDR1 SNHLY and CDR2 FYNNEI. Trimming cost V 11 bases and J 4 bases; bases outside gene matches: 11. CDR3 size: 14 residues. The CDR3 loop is CAFPGGGVGETQYF. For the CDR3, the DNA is TGTGCCTTCCCAGGCGGGGGGGTTGGAGAGACCCAGTACTTC.

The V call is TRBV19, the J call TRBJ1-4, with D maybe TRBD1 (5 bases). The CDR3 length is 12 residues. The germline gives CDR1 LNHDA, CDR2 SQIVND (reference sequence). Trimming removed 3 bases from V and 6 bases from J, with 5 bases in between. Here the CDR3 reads CASSMTDEKLFF. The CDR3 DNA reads TGTGCCAGTAGTATGACAGATGAAAAACTGTTTTTT.

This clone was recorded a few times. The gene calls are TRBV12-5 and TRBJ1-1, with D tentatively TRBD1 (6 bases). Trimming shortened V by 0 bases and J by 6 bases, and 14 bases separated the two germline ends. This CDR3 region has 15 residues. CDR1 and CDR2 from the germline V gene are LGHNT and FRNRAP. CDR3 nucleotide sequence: TGTGCTAGTGGTTTGGTAAACCCAGGGGTCGCTGAAGCTTTCTTT. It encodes CASGLVNPGVAEAFF.

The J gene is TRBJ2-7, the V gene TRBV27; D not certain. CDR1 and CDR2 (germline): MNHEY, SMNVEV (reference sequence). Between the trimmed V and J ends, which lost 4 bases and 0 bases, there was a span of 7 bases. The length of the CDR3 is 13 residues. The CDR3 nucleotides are TGTGCCAGCAGTTATCGCAGCTCCTACGAGCAGTACTTC. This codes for CASSYRSSYEQYF.

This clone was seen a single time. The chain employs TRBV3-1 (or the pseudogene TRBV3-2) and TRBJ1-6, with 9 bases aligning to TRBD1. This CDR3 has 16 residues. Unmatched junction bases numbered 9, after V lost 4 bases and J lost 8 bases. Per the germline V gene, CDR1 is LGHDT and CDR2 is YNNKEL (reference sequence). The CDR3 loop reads CASSLRTGVLHSPLHF. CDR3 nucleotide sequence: TGTGCCAGCAGCCTCCGGACAGGGGTGTTGCATTCACCCCTCCACTTT.

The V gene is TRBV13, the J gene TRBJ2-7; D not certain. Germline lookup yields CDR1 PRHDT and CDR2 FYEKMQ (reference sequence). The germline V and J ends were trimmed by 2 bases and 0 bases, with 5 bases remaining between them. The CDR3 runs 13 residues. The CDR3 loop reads CASSLRSSYEQYF. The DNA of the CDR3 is TGTGCCAGCAGCTTACGGAGCTCCTACGAGCAGTACTTC.

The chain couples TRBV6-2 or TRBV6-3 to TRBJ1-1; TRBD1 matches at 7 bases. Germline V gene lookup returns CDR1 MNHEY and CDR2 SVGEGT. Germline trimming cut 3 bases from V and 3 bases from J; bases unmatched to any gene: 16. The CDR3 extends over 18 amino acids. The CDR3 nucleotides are TGTGCCAGCAGTTATATGGATGGCAGGGGGTCTAGGCACACTGAAGCTTTCTTT. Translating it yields CASSYMDGRGSRHTEAFF.

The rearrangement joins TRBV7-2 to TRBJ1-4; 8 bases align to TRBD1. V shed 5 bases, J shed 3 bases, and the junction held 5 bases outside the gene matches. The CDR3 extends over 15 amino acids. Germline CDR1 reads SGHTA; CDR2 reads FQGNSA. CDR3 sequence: CASSPRTGPNEKLFF. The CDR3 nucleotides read TGTGCCAGCAGCCCGCGGACAGGGCCTAATGAAAAACTGTTTTTT.

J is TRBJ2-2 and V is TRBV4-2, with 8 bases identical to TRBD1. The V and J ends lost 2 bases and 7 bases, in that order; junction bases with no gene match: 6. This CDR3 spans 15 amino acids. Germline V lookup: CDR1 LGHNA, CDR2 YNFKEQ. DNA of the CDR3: TGTGCCAGCAGCCAATTGGACAGGGAAAGCGGGGAGCTGTTTTTT. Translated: CASSQLDRESGELFF.

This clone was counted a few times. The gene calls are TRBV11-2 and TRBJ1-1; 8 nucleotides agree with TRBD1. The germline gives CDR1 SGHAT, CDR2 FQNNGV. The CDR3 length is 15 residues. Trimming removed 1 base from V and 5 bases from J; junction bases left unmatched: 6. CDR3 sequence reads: CASSLVRGQGTEAFF. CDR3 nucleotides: TGTGCCAGCAGCTTAGTCAGGGGGCAAGGGACTGAAGCTTTCTTT.

The CDR3 region has the DNA TGTGCCAGCAGTCGCAGAACAGCAAACACTGAAGCTTTCTTT. The encoded protein is CASSRRTANTEAFF. The chain uses TRBV6-6 and TRBJ1-1; D is undetermined. This CDR3 is 14 amino acids long. CDR1 is MNHNY and CDR2 is SVGAGI in the germline V gene (reference sequence). The germline V and J ends were trimmed by 5 bases and 2 bases, with 12 bases remaining between them.

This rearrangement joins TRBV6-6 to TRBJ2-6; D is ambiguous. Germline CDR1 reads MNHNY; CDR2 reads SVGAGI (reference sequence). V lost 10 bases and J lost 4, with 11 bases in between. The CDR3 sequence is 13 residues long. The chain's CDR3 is CAIAETGANVLTF. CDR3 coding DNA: TGTGCCATCGCCGAGACAGGGGCCAACGTCCTGACTTTC.

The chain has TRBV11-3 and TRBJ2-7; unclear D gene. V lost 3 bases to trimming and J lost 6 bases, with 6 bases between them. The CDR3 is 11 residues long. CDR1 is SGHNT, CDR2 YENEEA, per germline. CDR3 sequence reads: CASSFQAEQYF. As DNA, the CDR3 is TGTGCCAGCAGCTTTCAGGCCGAGCAGTACTTC.

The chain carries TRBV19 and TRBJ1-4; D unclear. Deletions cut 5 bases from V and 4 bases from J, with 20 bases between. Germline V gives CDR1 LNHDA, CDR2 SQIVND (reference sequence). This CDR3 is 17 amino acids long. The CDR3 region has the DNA TGTGCCAGTAGTGGCCGGGGTCCGGGGAGTGGTAATGAAAAACTGTTTTTT. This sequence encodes CASSGRGPGSGNEKLFF.

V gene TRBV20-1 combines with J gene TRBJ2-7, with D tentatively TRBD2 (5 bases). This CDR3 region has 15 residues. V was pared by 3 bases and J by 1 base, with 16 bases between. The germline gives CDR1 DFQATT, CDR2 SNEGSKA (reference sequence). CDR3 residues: CSASSVGDRSYEQYV. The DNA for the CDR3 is TGCAGTGCTAGTAGTGTCGGGGATCGATCCTACGAGCAGTACGTC.

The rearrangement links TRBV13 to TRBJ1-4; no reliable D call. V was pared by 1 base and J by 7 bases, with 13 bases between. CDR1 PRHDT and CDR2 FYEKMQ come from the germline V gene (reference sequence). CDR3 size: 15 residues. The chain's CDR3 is CASSLEATGGEKLFF. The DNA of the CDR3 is TGTGCCAGCAGCTTAGAAGCCACCGGAGGTGAAAAACTGTTTTTT.

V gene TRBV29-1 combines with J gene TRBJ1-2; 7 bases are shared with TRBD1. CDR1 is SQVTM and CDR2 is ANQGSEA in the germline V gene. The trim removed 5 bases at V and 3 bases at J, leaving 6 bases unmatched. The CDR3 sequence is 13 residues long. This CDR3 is CSVRQGEDYGYTF. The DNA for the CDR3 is TGCAGCGTTCGACAGGGAGAGGACTATGGCTACACCTTC.